The 30 T cell receptor beta chains below come from one sample, sequenced in a study of CD8+CD57+ T cells in acquired aplastic anemia. Profiles of TCR beta VDJ and CDR3 were generated from a genomic DNA template. A single record per CDR3 protein comes from TCRdb applying MiXCR to the reads. The sample shows under 75,000 distinct CDR3 sequences, around half of them seen only once. The sample was sorted CD4+, CD8+, or CD8+CD57+ T cells (not recorded which) from PBMCs. These receptors were obtained from a human donor in good health, serving as a control.

This clonotype was found many times. The chain links TRBV3-1 to TRBJ2-2; D is ambiguous. V gave up 2 bases and J gave up 1 base, with 2 bases separating them. Germline-derived CDR1 and CDR2 are LGHDT and YNNKEL (reference sequence). The CDR3 consists of 13 residues. This CDR3 reads CASSQKNTGELFF. The CDR3 DNA sequence: TGTGCCAGCAGCCAAAAGAACACCGGGGAGCTGTTTTTT.

This clonotype was recorded many times. V gene TRBV20-1 combines with J gene TRBJ2-5; 7 nucleotides align to TRBD1. The length of the CDR3 is 19 residues. The germline gives CDR1 DFQATT, CDR2 SNEGSKA (reference sequence). Trimming took 2 bases from V and 0 from J; bases not matched to a gene: 18. The CDR3 DNA follows: TGCAGTGCTAGACAAAGATGGGACAGACTCACCTTGTACCAAGAGACCCAGTACTTC. Its translation is CSARQRWDRLTLYQETQYF.

This clonotype was picked up many times. The chain links TRBV24-1 to TRBJ2-1; TRBD1 aligns across 7 bases. V trimming: 1 base; J trimming: 5 bases; junction bases outside the gene matches: 10. The CDR3 totals 17 residues. The germline gives CDR1 KGHDR, CDR2 SFDVKD. The CDR3 coding sequence is TGTGCCACCAGTGATTTTGAGGGGGCGAGCCGGGACAATGAGCAGTTCTTC. Encoded protein: CATSDFEGASRDNEQFF.

This chain links TRBV10-3 with TRBJ1-2, with 7 nucleotides matching TRBD1. Germline V gene data show CDR1 as ENHRY and CDR2 as SYGVKD. This CDR3 region has 16 residues. V lost 11 bases, J lost 0 bases, and 15 bases stayed unmatched. CDR3 nucleotides: TGTGCCTCCGAAGCGGGACAGCCTATGACTAACTATGGCTACACCTTC. Translated: CASEAGQPMTNYGYTF.

In its sample, this clonotype was seen once. The J gene is TRBJ1-2, the V gene TRBV19; 8 nucleotides align to TRBD1. The CDR3 is 14 amino acids. V shed 10 bases and J 5 bases; nucleotides not matched to a gene: 12. Looked up from germline, CDR1 is LNHDA and CDR2 is SQIVND (reference sequence). CDR3 loop: CANLLLRDRYGYTF. Here the CDR3 DNA reads TGTGCCAATCTTCTCCTCCGGGACAGGTATGGCTACACCTTC.

Note on this clonotype: One end of the junction varies from germline; a read error may be responsible. This chain uses TRBV9 with TRBJ1-1; 8 bases align to TRBD1. CDR1 SGDLS and CDR2 YYNGEE come from the germline V gene. This CDR3 is built from 15 residues. CDR3: CASSVARTGNTEALF. The CDR3 DNA reads as TGTGCCAGCAGCGTAGCTCGGACAGGGAACACTGAAGCTCTCTTT. Supplemented by reference TRBV9 and TRBJ1-1, the full variable domain reads DSGVTQTPKHLITATGQRVTLRCSPRSGDLSVYWYQQSLDQGLQFLIQYYNGEERAKGNILERFSAQQFPDLHSELNLSSLELGDSALYFCASSVARTGNTEALFGQGTRLTVV.

This rearrangement joins TRBV29-1 to TRBJ1-2, with 8 bases lining up with TRBD1. Germline loops: CDR1 SQVTM, CDR2 ANQGSEA. The CDR3 runs to 12 residues. V trimming: 4 bases; J trimming: 6 bases; junction bases outside the gene matches: 4. CDR3 in amino acids: CSVVRQGHGYTF. DNA of the CDR3: TGCAGCGTTGTCCGACAGGGGCATGGCTACACCTTC.

This sequence joins TRBV19 and TRBJ2-7; a weak D match, TRBD1 (6 bases). The V gene lost 3 bases and the J gene lost 4 bases, with 16 bases spanning the gap. The CDR3 runs 15 residues. CDR1 is LNHDA, CDR2 SQIVND, per germline (reference sequence). DNA of the CDR3: TGTGCCAGTAGTATCGCATCACAGGGTTTTTACGAGCAGTACTTC. This gives the protein CASSIASQGFYEQYF.

The J gene is TRBJ1-5, the V gene TRBV11-2; 8 bases are a match to TRBD1. J lost 6 bases, V lost 4 bases, and 5 bases had no gene match. The CDR3 runs 14 residues. Germline V lookup: CDR1 SGHAT, CDR2 FQNNGV. The CDR3 loop is CASSSGGGGQPQHF. CDR3 nucleotides: TGTGCCAGCAGCTCAGGGGGCGGCGGTCAGCCCCAGCATTTT.

At least ten counts were recorded for this clonotype. This chain links TRBV7-9 with TRBJ1-2; 9 bases map to TRBD1. Germline CDR1 and CDR2: SEHNR and FQNEAQ (reference sequence). The CDR3 loop spans 15 amino acids. J gave up 4 bases and V 1 base, and 4 bases lay outside the gene matches. The CDR3 spells CASSLGETGGYGYTF. DNA of the CDR3: TGTGCCAGCAGCTTAGGGGAGACAGGGGGCTATGGCTACACCTTC.

This clonotype appeared many times. The V and J genes are TRBV5-1 and TRBJ2-5, with D possibly being TRBD1 (5 bases). The CDR3 contains 14 residues. Per the germline V gene, CDR1 is SGHRS and CDR2 is YFSETQ. V was shortened by 0 bases and J by 5 bases, with 11 bases between the two germline ends. CDR3 nucleotide sequence: TGCGCCAGCAGCTTGGTTATGGGGCGGGAGACCCAGTACTTC. Translating gives CASSLVMGRETQYF. Full variable domain (missing parts from reference TRBV5-1 and TRBJ2-5): KAGVTQTPRYLIKTRGQQVTLSCSPISGHRSVSWYQQTPGQGLQFLFEYFSETQRNKGNFPGRFSGRQFSNSRSEMNVSTLELGDSALYLCASSLVMGRETQYFGPGTRLLVL.

The chain links TRBV7-9 to TRBJ2-5, with TRBD1 as a possible D gene (6 bases). Trimming took 6 bases from V and 4 from J, leaving 12 bases between them. The CDR3 is 13 amino acids. Germline CDR1 is SEHNR and CDR2 is FQNEAQ (reference sequence). CDR3 amino acids: CASRSGTRETQYF. In nucleotides, the CDR3 is TGTGCCAGCAGGTCCGGGACAAGAGAGACCCAGTACTTC.

The chain uses TRBV6-2 or TRBV6-3 and TRBJ2-7; D remains ambiguous. Looked up from germline, CDR1 is MNHEY and CDR2 is SVGEGT. V was pared by 5 bases and J by 3 bases, with 8 bases between. CDR3 length: 12 amino acids. CDR3 region: CASSKDDYEQYF. The CDR3 DNA reads as TGTGCCAGCAGTAAGGACGACTACGAGCAGTACTTC.

Note on this clonotype: This may stem from a read error, because a much larger clone lies one nucleotide away. The genes are TRBV5-6 and TRBJ2-1, with a weak D call TRBD2 (6 bases). V was clipped by 7 bases and J by 6 bases, with 23 bases between them. The CDR3 is made up of 16 amino acids. In germline, CDR1 is SGHDT, CDR2 YYEEEE. CDR3 sequence: CASGERGGRPGNEQFF. In nucleotides, the CDR3 is TGTGCCAGCGGCGAGAGAGGAGGGCGCCCGGGCAATGAGCAGTTCTTC.

The chain is built from TRBV15 and TRBJ2-1, with D unresolved. V was cut by 0 bases and J by 9 bases, with 12 bases left in between. The CDR3 is made up of 14 amino acids. Germline CDR1 LNHNV, CDR2 YYDKDF (reference sequence). The CDR3 region is CATSRDQERSEQFF. CDR3 sequence (DNA): TGTGCCACCAGCAGAGATCAAGAGCGTTCTGAGCAGTTCTTC.

Comment on this clonotype: At one end the junction does not follow the germline gene, possibly because of a read error. The chain couples TRBV15 to TRBJ2-1; D may be TRBD1 or TRBD2 (6 bases each). CDR3 length equals 17 residues. CDR1 and CDR2 (germline): LNHNV, YYDKDF (reference sequence). In DNA form, the CDR3 reads TGTGCCACCAGCGGGTCGCAGGGGAGGAGCTCCTACGATGAGCAGTTCTTC. Protein product: CATSGSQGRSSYDEQFF. The full variable domain, with the rest looked up from reference TRBV15 and TRBJ2-1, is DAMVIQNPRYQVTQFGKPVTLSCSQTLNHNVMYWYQQKSSQAPKLLFHYYDKDFNNEADTPDNFQSRRPNTSFCFLDIRSPGLGDTAMYLCATSGSQGRSSYDEQFFGPGTRLTVL.

The chain links TRBV7-7 to TRBJ2-7, with no clear D. Germline V gives CDR1 SSHAT, CDR2 FNYEAQ (reference sequence). The V end lost 4 bases, the J end lost 1 base, and 11 bases lay between the germline ends. This CDR3 comprises 14 residues. CDR3 sequence: CASSSGLGSYEQYF. The CDR3 region has the DNA TGTGCCAGCAGCTCCGGCCTCGGGTCCTACGAGCAGTACTTC.

The chain recombines TRBV20-1 with TRBJ2-1; D perhaps matches TRBD2 (6 bases). CDR1 and CDR2 (germline): DFQATT, SNEGSKA (reference sequence). The CDR3 is 12 residues long. Trimming removed 6 bases from V and 5 bases from J, with 11 bases in between. The CDR3 bases are TGCAGTGCCACTCCGGGAGACAATGAGCAGTTCTTC. As protein: CSATPGDNEQFF.

This chain connects TRBV19 to TRBJ2-7; D may be TRBD1 (6 bases). Trimming took 4 bases from V and 2 from J, leaving 15 bases between them. The CDR3 spans 15 residues. Germline CDR1 reads LNHDA; CDR2 reads SQIVND (reference sequence). As DNA, the CDR3 is TGTGCCAGTAGTACTACAGGGTGGTTGCCCTACGAGCAGTACTTC. This encodes CASSTTGWLPYEQYF.

The sample holds many counts of this clonotype. With a much larger clone just one base away, this may be a read error. Here the CDR3 reads CGAPGLAEYNEQFF. Here the CDR3 DNA reads TGCGGTGCTCCAGGACTAGCGGAATACAATGAGCAGTTCTTC. The chain employs TRBV20-1 and TRBJ2-1, with 10 bases fitting TRBD2. The CDR3 has 14 amino acids. In germline, CDR1 is DFQATT, CDR2 SNEGSKA (reference sequence).

Regarding this clonotype: A clone one base away is much larger, so this may be a read error. V is TRBV4-2 and J is TRBJ2-3, with 8 nucleotides matching TRBD2. There are 15 residues in the CDR3. The germline gives CDR1 LGHNA, CDR2 YNFKEQ. This chain's CDR3 is CASGQGREGSDTQYF. CDR3 nucleotide sequence: TGTGCCAGCGGCCAGGGCCGGGAGGGGTCAGATACGCAGTATTTT.

A word on this clonotype: A much bigger clone sits one base away, suggesting this may be a read error. The chain uses TRBV5-1 and TRBJ2-4; the D gene is possibly TRBD2 (5 bases). The CDR3 consists of 15 residues. CDR1 SGHRS and CDR2 YFSETQ come from the germline V gene. Here the CDR3 DNA reads TGCGCCAGCAGCTTGGAAGGCCTCCCGGGAAACATTCAGCACTTC. Its protein product is CASSLEGLPGNIQHF. Based on the CDR3 plus reference TRBV5-1 and TRBJ2-4, the full variable domain is KAGVTQTPRYLIKTRGQQVTLSCSPISGHRSVSWYQQTPGQGLQFLFEYFSETQRNKGNFPGRFSGRQFSNSRSEMNVSTLELGDSALYLCASSLEGLPGNIQHFGAGTRLSVL.

V gene TRBV2 combines with J gene TRBJ2-1; the D call may be TRBD1 or TRBD2 (6 bases each). Germline CDR1 reads SNHLY; CDR2 reads FYNNEI. The CDR3 is 14 residues long. Between the trimmed V and J ends, which lost 3 bases and 12 bases, there was a span of 18 bases. The CDR3 sequence: CASSDFGGVDGQFF. The CDR3 DNA is TGTGCCAGCAGTGATTTCGGGGGCGTAGATGGGCAGTTCTTC. Together with reference TRBV2 and TRBJ2-1, the CDR3 gives the full variable domain: EPEVTQTPSHQVTQMGQEVILRCVPISNHLYFYWYRQILGQKVEFLVSFYNNEISEKSEIFDDQFSVERPDGSNFTLKIRSTKLEDSAMYFCASSDFGGVDGQFFGPGTRLTVL.

In this sample, this clonotype turned up once. This sequence joins TRBV29-1 and TRBJ2-5; tentatively, D is TRBD2 (7 bases). CDR3 size: 13 residues. Germline V gene lookup returns CDR1 SQVTM and CDR2 ANQGSEA. V was shortened by 3 bases and J by 5 bases, with 13 bases between the two germline ends. The DNA for the CDR3 is TGCAGCGTTGATGGGGGGGCCGGGGAGACCCAGTACTTC. Translating gives CSVDGGAGETQYF.

The chain carries TRBV29-1 and TRBJ2-5; 9 bases map to TRBD1. Trimming took 1 base from V and 2 from J; bases not matched to a gene: 8. This CDR3 has 16 residues. Germline CDR1 reads SQVTM; CDR2 reads ANQGSEA. CDR3 region: CSVEVSWTGEQETQYF. Here the CDR3 DNA reads TGCAGCGTTGAAGTTTCCTGGACAGGGGAACAAGAGACCCAGTACTTC.

This clonotype was found many times. J is TRBJ2-7 and V is TRBV18; 9 positions agree with TRBD1. In germline, CDR1 is KGHSH, CDR2 LQKENI. The CDR3 loop spans 15 amino acids. The ends lost 3 bases at V and 1 base at J; junction bases unmatched: 4. In DNA form, the CDR3 reads TGTGCCAGCTCACCTCAAGACAGGGGGTCCTACGAGCAGTACTTC. Protein: CASSPQDRGSYEQYF.

The chain is built from TRBV11-2 and TRBJ1-2; D possibly corresponds to TRBD1 (6 bases). The germline gives CDR1 SGHAT, CDR2 FQNNGV. V lost 5 bases to trimming and J lost 7 bases, with 14 bases between them. This CDR3 comprises 13 residues. CDR3 sequence reads: CASSDTGTGGYTF. CDR3 DNA sequence: TGTGCCAGCAGCGACACAGGGACTGGTGGCTACACCTTC.

This clonotype has ten or more counts. The chain uses TRBV7-9 and TRBJ2-3, with D hard to call. Trimming left V 1 base short and J 4 bases short, with 6 bases between. CDR3 length equals 13 residues. Germline CDR1 and CDR2: SEHNR and FQNEAQ (reference sequence). The CDR3 DNA follows: TGTGCCAGCAGCTTAGGAGCCGCAGATACGCAGTATTTT. Protein: CASSLGAADTQYF. Filled out from reference TRBV7-9 and TRBJ2-3, the complete variable domain reads DTGVSQNPRHKITKRGQNVTFRCDPISEHNRLYWYRQTLGQGPEFLTYFQNEAQLEKSRLLSDRFSAERPKGSFSTLEIQRTEQGDSAMYLCASSLGAADTQYFGPGTRLTVL.

This chain joins TRBV20-1 and TRBJ2-7; D is possibly TRBD2 (6 bases). The germline V gene encodes CDR1 DFQATT and CDR2 SNEGSKA (reference sequence). The CDR3 covers 13 residues. Trimming stripped 6 bases from V and 1 base from J, with 13 bases between. The CDR3 DNA follows: TGCAGTGCGCCGAGCGGGTCGTCCTACGAGCAGTACTTC. It yields the protein CSAPSGSSYEQYF.

This clonotype came up many times. The chain combines TRBV5-1 with TRBJ1-2, with D maybe TRBD1 (6 bases). Deletions cut 0 bases from V and 2 bases from J, with 11 bases between. Germline loops: CDR1 SGHRS, CDR2 YFSETQ. The CDR3 has 15 amino acids. CDR3 sequence: CASSLGQAMNYGYTF. The CDR3 region has the DNA TGCGCCAGCAGCTTGGGACAGGCTATGAACTATGGCTACACCTTC.